This T cell receptor beta chain came from a study of T cell responses to AZD1222 COVID-19 vaccine. Broader study findings: A reported finding is that nearly half of spike-specific TCRs target unmutated variant regions.

This clone was seen more than once but under ten times. Its antigen is undetermined. Some clones are missing from TCRdb's copy, which holds only in-frame ones; the method was immunoSEQ multiplex PCR. The sample gives about 120,000 clones, approximately 89% of which show up once; 4% to 6% is in the top ten. V dropped 2 bases and J dropped 6 bases, with 10 bases sitting between them. The CDR3 sequence is 14 residues long. Germline lookup yields CDR1 MNHEY and CDR2 SMNVEV (reference sequence). The sequence was collected from an adult in good health. The gene calls are TRBV27 and TRBJ2-2, with D perhaps matching TRBD2 (5 bases). Specimen: peripheral blood, collected on day 0 of AZD1222 vaccination. The CDR3 spells CASSLTVGAGELFF. As DNA, the CDR3 is TGTGCCAGCAGTTTAACCGTCGGGGCCGGGGAGCTGTTTTTT.